In its sample, the clone carrying this TCR beta chain was seen many times. No antigen is known for it. From approximately 9.3 ml of fresh peripheral blood, PBMCs were isolated. The source of the sample is a study of T cells in Graves' hyperthyroidism and ophthalmopathy. Overall study context: Peripheral blood was drawn at first diagnosis, prior to all treatment. Study observations and caveats: Median prediction lead before ophthalmopathy onset was 6.5 months with the model.

Deletions cut 4 bases from V and 5 bases from J, with 17 bases between. The CDR3 loop spans 15 amino acids. The germline CDR1 and CDR2 sequences are MNHEY and SMNVEV (reference sequence). Regions amplified from RNA transcripts were the TCR beta CDR3 regions. The HTBI primer set drove a first-round RT-PCR of the TCR CDR3. One entry per CDR3 protein results from TCRdb running MiXCR on the multiplex PCR reads. The sample shows about 500,000 distinct CDR3 sequences, more than 15% of them seen only once. This receptor was obtained from a woman aged 18-29 years with Graves' ophthalmopathy. The material sequenced was blood. The rearrangement joins TRBV27 to TRBJ2-5; D is possibly TRBD2 (5 bases). The CDR3 region has the DNA TGTGCCAGCAGTTATATCACTAGATCGAAGGAGACCCAGTACTTC. Translated, it gives CASSYITRSKETQYF.